This T cell receptor beta chain was sequenced for a study of OX40 agonist ivuxolimab in advanced cancers. Germline V gene data show CDR1 as MNHNY and CDR2 as SVGAGI (reference sequence). The CDR3 sequence is 12 residues long. V lost 5 bases, J lost 10 bases, and 12 bases lay in between. The repertoire was sequenced with immunoSEQ multiplex PCR; TCRdb's copy has only in-frame clones and lacks some. The table lists over 15,000 clones, about 90% of them singletons. The sequencing used CD4+ or CD8+ T cells sorted from blood, collected in a trial of the OX40 agonist ivuxolimab. The chain links TRBV6-6 to TRBJ2-1; unclear D gene. This receptor was identified in an adult with an advanced solid tumor such as melanoma, head and neck, liver or kidney cancer. The CDR3 loop reads CASSPLVDEQFF. The CDR3 nucleotides read TGTGCCAGCAGTCCCCTGGTAGACGAGCAGTTCTTC.